This is a list of T cell receptor beta chains from one sample in a study of Tregs in tolerant kidney transplant recipients. The table came from immunoSEQ multiplex PCR; TCRdb's copy has only in-frame clones and leaves some out. This table has 100,000 or so clones, roughly 93% appearing once. The material was CD4+ T cells from blood (PBMCs), obtained 12 months after the transplant. The receptors stem from a human patient who received a combined kidney and bone marrow transplant. Part of the T cell pool may stem from the graft donor. CDR3s include the opening cysteine and the closing phenylalanine or tryptophan. D genes are given only for firm matches. The size field is filled for only some rows; it gives once, few, many or a size class.

size: -; V: TRBV7-9; J: TRBJ2-7; D: -; DNA: TGTGCCAGCAGGCTCCGGGACTCCTACGAGCAGTACTTC; CDR3: CASRLRDSYEQYF
size: -; V: TRBV6-5; J: TRBJ1-2; D: -; DNA: TGTGCCAGCAGCCCTAGGGGGGGCCATGGCTACACCTTC; CDR3: CASSPRGGHGYTF
size: -; V: TRBV7-9; J: TRBJ2-3; D: TRBD2; DNA: TGTGCCAGCAGCCCGGGGCTAGCGGGGGGGCCAAACACAGATACGCAGTATTTT; CDR3: CASSPGLAGGPNTDTQYF
size: -; V: TRBV7-9; J: TRBJ1-2; D: -; DNA: TGTGCCAGCAGCTTAGCGACAGGTCCCTTTGCTAATGGCTACACCTTC; CDR3: CASSLATGPFANGYTF
size: once; V: TRBV5-1; J: TRBJ1-5; D: TRBD1; DNA: TGCGCCAGCAGCACCTCAGGGGGCGGTCAGCCCCAGCATTTT; CDR3: CASSTSGGGQPQHF
size: -; V: TRBV5-6; J: TRBJ1-2; D: TRBD1; DNA: TGTGCCAGCAGCCAGGTGGCAGGGGGCGAGGGCTACACCTTC; CDR3: CASSQVAGGEGYTF
size: -; V: TRBV4-3; J: TRBJ2-5; D: -; DNA: TGCGCCAGCAGCCAAGGCCCCATAAGGGGCGAGACCCAGTACTTC; CDR3: CASSQGPIRGETQYF
size: once; V: TRBV11-3; J: TRBJ1-1; D: -; DNA: TGTGCCAGCAGCTTAGGGGGCGACAGAGCTGAAGCTTTCTTT; CDR3: CASSLGGDRAEAFF
size: -; V: TRBV18; J: TRBJ2-1; D: TRBD2; DNA: TGTGCCAGCTCACCATCGCTAGCGGGGGACAATGAGCAGTTCTTC; CDR3: CASSPSLAGDNEQFF
size: once; V: TRBV7-2; J: TRBJ2-5; D: TRBD2; DNA: TGTGCCAGCAGCTTAGCGCTCCTAGCGGGAGAGACCCAGTACTTC; CDR3: CASSLALLAGETQYF
size: -; V: TRBV18; J: TRBJ2-7; D: -; DNA: TGTGCCAGCTCATCGACAGGGGAGGGTTTCGAGCAGTACTTC; CDR3: CASSSTGEGFEQYF
size: -; V: TRBV7-6; J: TRBJ2-5; D: TRBD1; DNA: TGTGCCAGCAGCTCAAACAGGGGTTTGGAGACCCAGTACTTC; CDR3: CASSSNRGLETQYF
size: -; V: TRBV5-1; J: TRBJ1-1; D: -; DNA: TGCGCCAGCAGCACTTCTTCTATGAACACTGAAGCTTTCTTT; CDR3: CASSTSSMNTEAFF